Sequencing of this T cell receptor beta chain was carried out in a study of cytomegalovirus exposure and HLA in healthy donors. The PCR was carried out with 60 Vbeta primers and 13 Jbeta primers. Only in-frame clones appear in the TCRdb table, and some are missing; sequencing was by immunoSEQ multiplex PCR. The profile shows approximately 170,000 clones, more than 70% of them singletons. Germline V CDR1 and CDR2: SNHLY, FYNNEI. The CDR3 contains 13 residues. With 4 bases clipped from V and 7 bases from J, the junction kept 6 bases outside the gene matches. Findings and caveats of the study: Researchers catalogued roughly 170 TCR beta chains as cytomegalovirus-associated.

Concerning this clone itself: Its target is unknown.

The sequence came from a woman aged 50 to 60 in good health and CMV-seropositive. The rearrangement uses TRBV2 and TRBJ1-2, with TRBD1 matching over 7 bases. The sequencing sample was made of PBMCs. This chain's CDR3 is CASSATGEGGYTF. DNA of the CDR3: TGTGCCAGCAGTGCCACAGGGGAAGGTGGCTACACCTTC.